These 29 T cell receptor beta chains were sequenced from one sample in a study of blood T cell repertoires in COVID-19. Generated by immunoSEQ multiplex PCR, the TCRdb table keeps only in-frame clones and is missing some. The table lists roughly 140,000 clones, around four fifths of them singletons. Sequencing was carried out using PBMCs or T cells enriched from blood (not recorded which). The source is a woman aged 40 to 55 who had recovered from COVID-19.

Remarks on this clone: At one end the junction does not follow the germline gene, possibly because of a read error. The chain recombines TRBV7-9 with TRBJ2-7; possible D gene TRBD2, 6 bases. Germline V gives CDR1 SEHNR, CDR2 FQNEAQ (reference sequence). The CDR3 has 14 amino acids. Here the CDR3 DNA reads TGTGCCAGCACCCCGGGAGAGTCAGTCCCAGAGGGGAACTTC. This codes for CASTPGESVPEGNF.

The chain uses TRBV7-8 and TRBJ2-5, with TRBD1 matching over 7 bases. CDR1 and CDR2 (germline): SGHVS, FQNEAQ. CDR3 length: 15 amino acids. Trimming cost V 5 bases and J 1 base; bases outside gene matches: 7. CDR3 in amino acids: CASSQGQFFQETQYF. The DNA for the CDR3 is TGTGCCAGCAGCCAGGGACAGTTCTTCCAAGAGACCCAGTACTTC.

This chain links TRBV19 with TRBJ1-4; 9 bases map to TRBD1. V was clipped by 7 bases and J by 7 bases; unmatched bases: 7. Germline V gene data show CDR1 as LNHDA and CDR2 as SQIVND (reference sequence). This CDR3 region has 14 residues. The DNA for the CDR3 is TGTGCCAGTACCCACAGGGGGCTGACTGAAAAACTGTTTTTT. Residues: CASTHRGLTEKLFF.

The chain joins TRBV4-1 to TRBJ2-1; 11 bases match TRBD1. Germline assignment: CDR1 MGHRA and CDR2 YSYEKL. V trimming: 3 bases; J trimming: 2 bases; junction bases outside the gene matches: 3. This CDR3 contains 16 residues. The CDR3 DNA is TGCGCCAGCAGCCACCCGGGACAGGGGGCCTACAATGAGCAGTTCTTC. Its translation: CASSHPGQGAYNEQFF.

The CDR3 DNA sequence: TGTGCCAGCAGCCCCAATATAGGGCTTGGACAGGGGGCTACAGATACGCAGTATTTT. It is translated as CASSPNIGLGQGATDTQYF. The chain joins TRBV4-2 to TRBJ2-3; 11 bases are shared with TRBD1. The germline CDR1 and CDR2 sequences are LGHNA and YNFKEQ. V was clipped by 4 bases and J by 3 bases; unmatched bases: 15. This CDR3 spans 19 amino acids.

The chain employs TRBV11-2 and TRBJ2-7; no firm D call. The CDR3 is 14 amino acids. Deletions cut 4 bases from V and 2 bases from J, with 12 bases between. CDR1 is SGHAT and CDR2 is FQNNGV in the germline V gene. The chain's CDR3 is CASSSQLAAYEQYF. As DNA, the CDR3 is TGTGCCAGCAGCTCCCAGCTTGCGGCCTACGAGCAGTACTTC.

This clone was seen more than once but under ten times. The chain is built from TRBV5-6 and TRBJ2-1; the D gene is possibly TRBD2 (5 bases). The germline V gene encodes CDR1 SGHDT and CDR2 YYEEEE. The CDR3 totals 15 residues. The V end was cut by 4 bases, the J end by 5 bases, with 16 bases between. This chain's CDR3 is CASSPGLAEDNEQFF. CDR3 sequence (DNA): TGTGCCAGCAGCCCCGGACTCGCAGAGGACAATGAGCAGTTCTTC.

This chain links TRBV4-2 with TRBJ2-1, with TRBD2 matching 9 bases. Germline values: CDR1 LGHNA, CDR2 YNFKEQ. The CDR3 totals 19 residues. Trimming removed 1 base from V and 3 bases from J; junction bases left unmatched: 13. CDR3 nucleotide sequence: TGTGCCAGCAGCCAAGTGGCTAGCGGGACGCCAAGGGACTACAATGAGCAGTTCTTC. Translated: CASSQVASGTPRDYNEQFF.

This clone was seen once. The CDR3 loop reads CASSIGSGRAPEQFF. CDR3 nucleotide sequence: TGTGCCAGTAGTATAGGAAGCGGGAGGGCCCCTGAGCAGTTCTTC. V usage is TRBV19 and J usage is TRBJ2-1, with 10 positions matching TRBD2. The ends lost 1 base at V and 9 bases at J; junction bases unmatched: 6. The CDR3 has 15 residues. Germline CDR1 reads LNHDA; CDR2 reads SQIVND (reference sequence).

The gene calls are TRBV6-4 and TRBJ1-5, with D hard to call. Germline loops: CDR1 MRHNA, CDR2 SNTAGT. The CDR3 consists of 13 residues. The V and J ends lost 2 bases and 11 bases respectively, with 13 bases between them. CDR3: CASSDIPRGTQHF. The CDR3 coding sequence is TGTGCCAGCAGTGACATACCTAGAGGGACCCAGCATTTT.

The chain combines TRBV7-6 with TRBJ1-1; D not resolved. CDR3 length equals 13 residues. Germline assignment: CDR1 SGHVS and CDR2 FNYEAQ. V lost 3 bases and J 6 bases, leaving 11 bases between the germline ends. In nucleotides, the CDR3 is TGTGCCAGCAGCTTTCTGGAGAATCCTGAAGCTTTCTTT. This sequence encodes CASSFLENPEAFF.

The CDR3 is CASTPRGTNTGELFF. DNA for the CDR3: TGCGCCAGCACCCCGCGGGGAACGAACACCGGGGAGCTGTTTTTT. The chain uses TRBV5-1 and TRBJ2-2, with D tentatively TRBD2 (6 bases). The CDR3 has 15 residues. From germline, CDR1 is SGHRS and CDR2 YFSETQ. The germline V and J ends were trimmed by 6 bases and 0 bases, with 12 bases remaining between them.

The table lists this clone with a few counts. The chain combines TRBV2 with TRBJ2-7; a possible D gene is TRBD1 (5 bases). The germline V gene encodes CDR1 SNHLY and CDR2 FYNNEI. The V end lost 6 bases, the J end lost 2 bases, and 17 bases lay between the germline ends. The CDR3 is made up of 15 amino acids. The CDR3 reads CASRQEFKGPYEQYF. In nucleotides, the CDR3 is TGTGCCAGCAGACAGGAATTCAAAGGACCCTACGAGCAGTACTTC.

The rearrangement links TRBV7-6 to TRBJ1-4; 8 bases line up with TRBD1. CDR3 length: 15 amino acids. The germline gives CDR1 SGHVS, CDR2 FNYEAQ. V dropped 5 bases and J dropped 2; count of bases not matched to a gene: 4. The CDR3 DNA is TGTGCCAGCAGCGCTCAGGGGGCTACTAATGAAAAACTGTTTTTT. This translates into CASSAQGATNEKLFF.

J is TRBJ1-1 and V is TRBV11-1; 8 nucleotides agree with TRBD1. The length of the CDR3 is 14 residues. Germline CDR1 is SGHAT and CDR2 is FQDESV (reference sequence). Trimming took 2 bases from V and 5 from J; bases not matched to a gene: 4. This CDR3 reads CASSLTGGRTEAFF. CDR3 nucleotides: TGTGCCAGCAGCTTAACAGGGGGTCGTACTGAAGCTTTCTTT. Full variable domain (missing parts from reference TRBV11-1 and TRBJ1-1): EAEVAQSPRYKITEKSQAVAFWCDPISGHATLYWYRQILGQGPELLVQFQDESVVDDSQLPKDRFSAERLKGVDSTLKIQPAELGDSAMYLCASSLTGGRTEAFFGQGTRLTVV.

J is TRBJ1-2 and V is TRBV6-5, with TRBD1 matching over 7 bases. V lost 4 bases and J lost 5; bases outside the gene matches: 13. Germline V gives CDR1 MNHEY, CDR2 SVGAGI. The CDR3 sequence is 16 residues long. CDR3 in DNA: TGTGCCAGCAGTTCCCGGCGCTACAGGGGAGAGTATGGCTACACCTTC. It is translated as CASSSRRYRGEYGYTF.

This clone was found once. In DNA form, the CDR3 reads TGTGCCACGATAGGGACTAGCGGGGTCCCGAACACCGGGGAGCTGTTTTTT. Translation: CATIGTSGVPNTGELFF. The chain combines TRBV10-3 with TRBJ2-2, with 13 nucleotides matching TRBD2. V lost 10 bases to trimming and J lost 0 bases; unmatched junction nucleotides: 8. The CDR3 has 17 residues. CDR1 ENHRY and CDR2 SYGVKD come from the germline V gene.

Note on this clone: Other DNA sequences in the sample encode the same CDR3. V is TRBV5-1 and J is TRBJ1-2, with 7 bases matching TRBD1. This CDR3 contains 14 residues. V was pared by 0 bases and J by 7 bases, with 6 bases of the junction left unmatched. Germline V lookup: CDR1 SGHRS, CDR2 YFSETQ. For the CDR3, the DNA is TGCGCCAGCAGCTTGGCTGACAGGGTTGGTGGCTACACCTTC. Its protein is CASSLADRVGGYTF.

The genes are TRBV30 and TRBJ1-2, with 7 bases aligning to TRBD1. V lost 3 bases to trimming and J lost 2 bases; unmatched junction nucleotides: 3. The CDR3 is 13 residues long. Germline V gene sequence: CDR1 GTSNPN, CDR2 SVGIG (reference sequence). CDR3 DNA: TGTGCCTGGAGCTCACAGGGGAACTATGGCTACACCTTC. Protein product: CAWSSQGNYGYTF.

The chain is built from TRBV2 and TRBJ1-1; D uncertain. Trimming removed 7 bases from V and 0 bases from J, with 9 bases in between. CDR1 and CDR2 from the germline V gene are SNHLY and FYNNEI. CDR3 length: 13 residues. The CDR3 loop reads CASKMGVNTEAFF. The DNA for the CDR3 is TGTGCCAGCAAAATGGGAGTGAACACTGAAGCTTTCTTT. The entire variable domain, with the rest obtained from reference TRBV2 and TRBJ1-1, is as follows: EPEVTQTPSHQVTQMGQEVILRCVPISNHLYFYWYRQILGQKVEFLVSFYNNEISEKSEIFDDQFSVERPDGSNFTLKIRSTKLEDSAMYFCASKMGVNTEAFFGQGTRLTVV.

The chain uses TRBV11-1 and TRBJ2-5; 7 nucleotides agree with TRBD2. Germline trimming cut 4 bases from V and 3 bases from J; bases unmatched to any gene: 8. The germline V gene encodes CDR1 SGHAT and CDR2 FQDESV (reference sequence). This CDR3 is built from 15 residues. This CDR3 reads CASSWTRGTKETQYF. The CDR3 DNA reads TGTGCCAGCAGCTGGACTAGGGGCACAAAAGAGACCCAGTACTTC. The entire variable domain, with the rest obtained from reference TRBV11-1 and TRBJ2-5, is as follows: EAEVAQSPRYKITEKSQAVAFWCDPISGHATLYWYRQILGQGPELLVQFQDESVVDDSQLPKDRFSAERLKGVDSTLKIQPAELGDSAMYLCASSWTRGTKETQYFGPGTRLLVL.

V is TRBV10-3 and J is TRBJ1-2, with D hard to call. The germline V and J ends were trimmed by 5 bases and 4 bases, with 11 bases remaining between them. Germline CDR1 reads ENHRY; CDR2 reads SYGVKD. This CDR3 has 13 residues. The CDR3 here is CAISSGSPYGYTF. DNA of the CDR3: TGTGCCATCAGTTCCGGGAGCCCCTATGGCTACACCTTC.

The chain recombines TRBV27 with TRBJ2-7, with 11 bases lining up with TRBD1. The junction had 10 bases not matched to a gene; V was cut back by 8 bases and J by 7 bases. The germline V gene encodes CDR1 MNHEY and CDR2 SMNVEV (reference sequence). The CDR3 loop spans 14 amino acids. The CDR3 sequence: CASRDRGNGWEQYF. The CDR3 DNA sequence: TGTGCCAGCCGGGACAGGGGGAACGGGTGGGAGCAGTACTTC.

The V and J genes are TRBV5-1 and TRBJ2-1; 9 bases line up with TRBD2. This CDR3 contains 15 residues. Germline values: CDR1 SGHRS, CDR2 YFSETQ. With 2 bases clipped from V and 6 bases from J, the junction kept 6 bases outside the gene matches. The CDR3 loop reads CASSLRIAGVNEQFF. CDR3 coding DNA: TGCGCCAGCAGCTTAAGGATAGCGGGAGTCAATGAGCAGTTCTTC.

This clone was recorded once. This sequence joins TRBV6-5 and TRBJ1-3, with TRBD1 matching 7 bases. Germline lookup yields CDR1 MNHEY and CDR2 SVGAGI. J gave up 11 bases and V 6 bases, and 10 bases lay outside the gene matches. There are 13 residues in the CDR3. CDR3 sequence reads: CASSPTGDGSIYF. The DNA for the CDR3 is TGTGCCAGCAGCCCCACAGGGGATGGATCCATATATTTT.

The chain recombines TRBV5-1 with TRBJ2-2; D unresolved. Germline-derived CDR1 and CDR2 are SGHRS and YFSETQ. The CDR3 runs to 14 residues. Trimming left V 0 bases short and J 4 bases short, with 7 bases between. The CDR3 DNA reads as TGCGCCAGCAGCTTGGCCTCCTCCACCGGGGAGCTGTTTTTT. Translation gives CASSLASSTGELFF.

CDR3 amino acids: CAGGPRNTEAFF. CDR3 DNA sequence: TGTGCAGGGGGACCTCGGAACACTGAAGCTTTCTTT. V gene TRBV10-3 combines with J gene TRBJ1-1; D possibly corresponds to TRBD1 (6 bases). The CDR3 runs 12 residues. In germline, CDR1 is ENHRY, CDR2 SYGVKD.

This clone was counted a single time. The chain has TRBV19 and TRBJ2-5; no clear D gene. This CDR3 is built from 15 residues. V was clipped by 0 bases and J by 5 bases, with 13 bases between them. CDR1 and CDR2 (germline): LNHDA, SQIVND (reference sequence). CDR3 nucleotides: TGTGCCAGTAGTATAGATTGGCAGTTGTTGGAGACCCAGTACTTC. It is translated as CASSIDWQLLETQYF. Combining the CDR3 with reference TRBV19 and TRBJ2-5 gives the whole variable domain DGGITQSPKYLFRKEGQNVTLSCEQNLNHDAMYWYRQDPGQGLRLIYYSQIVNDFQKGDIAEGYSVSREKKESFPLTVTSAQKNPTAFYLCASSIDWQLLETQYFGPGTRLLVL.

The CDR3 reads CASSSGLQGPVPEAFF. CDR3 nucleotides: TGTGCCAGCAGTTCCGGTCTTCAGGGGCCGGTGCCTGAAGCTTTCTTT. The chain uses TRBV27 and TRBJ1-1, with D maybe TRBD1 (6 bases). The V end was cut by 4 bases, the J end by 6 bases, with 21 bases between. Germline V CDR1 and CDR2: MNHEY, SMNVEV (reference sequence). This CDR3 has 16 residues.